What follows are 12 T cell receptor beta chains derived from one specimen sequenced in a study of tumor-infiltrating lymphocytes in primary liver carcinoma. Synthesis of TCR beta cDNA was carried out from 450 to 500 ng total RNA with a constant-region primer. The TCR beta library was amplified through three nested multiplex PCR rounds in a modified ARM-PCR procedure. Running ten to eleven cycles apiece, the first two PCR rounds relied on TRBV1-TRBV30 forward primers together with a C-beta reverse primer. TCRdb reprocessed the multiplex PCR reads via MiXCR and lists one record per CDR3 protein. The sample has 100,000 to 150,000 distinct CDR3 sequences, under 65% seen once; the top ten hold 8.4%. The tissue used was unsorted bulk material of about 20-33 mg. RNA and DNA were co-extracted from it with the AllPrep DNA/RNA mini kit. Sequencing input: liver tumor tissue from sampling region 3. Subset given: tumor region T3, left-lateral pole. The receptors stem from a woman in her sixties or seventies with primary liver carcinoma and hepatitis B virus infection.

In DNA, the CDR3 is TGTGCCAGCACTGGACTAGCCAAAAACATTCAGTACTTC. Protein product: CASTGLAKNIQYF. J is TRBJ2-4 and V is TRBV6-5; a possible D gene is TRBD2 (5 bases). Germline-derived CDR1 and CDR2 are MNHEY and SVGAGI. This CDR3 has 13 amino acids. The V end was cut by 7 bases, the J end by 0 bases, with 7 bases between.

With regard to this clonotype: A junction boundary mismatches the germline segment, possibly from a read error. The J gene is TRBJ2-7, the V gene TRBV7-8, with TRBD2 as a possible D gene (5 bases). CDR3 length: 15 amino acids. Looked up from germline, CDR1 is SGHVS and CDR2 is FQNEAQ. Here the CDR3 reads CASSFLALDSCEQYF. The CDR3 DNA sequence: TGTGCCAGCAGCTTCCTAGCCCTTGACTCCTGCGAGCAGTACTTC. Full variable domain (missing parts from reference TRBV7-8 and TRBJ2-7): GAGVSQSPRYKVAKRGQDVALRCDPISGHVSLFWYQQALGQGPEFLTYFQNEAQLDKSGLPSDRFFAERPEGSVSTLKIQRTQQEDSAVYLCASSFLALDSCEQYFGPGTRLTVT.

This clonotype has a handful of counts. Possible read error: a much larger clone is one base away. The CDR3 DNA follows: TGTGCCAGCAGCAAAGGACAGGGGTCGAAGGATGGCTACACCTTC. Translating it yields CASSKGQGSKDGYTF. The chain recombines TRBV4-2 with TRBJ1-2, with 9 bases lining up with TRBD1. Trimming took 5 bases from V and 6 from J; bases not matched to a gene: 10. Germline CDR1 reads LGHNA; CDR2 reads YNFKEQ. The length of the CDR3 is 15 residues.

As for this clonotype: The junction differs from germline at one of its ends, possibly a read error. The J gene is TRBJ2-1, the V gene TRBV5-1, with a possible D match to TRBD1 (5 bases). Per the germline V gene, CDR1 is SGHRS and CDR2 is YFSETQ. The CDR3 is made up of 17 amino acids. The CDR3: CASSPALRGRTYTEQFF. In nucleotides, the CDR3 is TGCGCCAGCAGCCCAGCTTTAAGGGGAAGAACCTACACTGAGCAATTCTTC.

The rearrangement uses TRBV11-1 and TRBJ2-7, with TRBD2 identical over 10 bases. The V gene end was trimmed by 5 bases and the J gene end by 2 bases; junction bases not matched to a gene: 9. Germline assignment: CDR1 SGHAT and CDR2 FQDESV (reference sequence). There are 16 residues in the CDR3. The CDR3 coding sequence is TGTGCCAGCAGCACCATGGTAGCGGGAGGCACCTACGAGCAGTACTTC. Translated: CASSTMVAGGTYEQYF.

Comments on this clonotype: Sequence at one end of the junction differs from germline and may be a read error. The gene calls are TRBV7-9 and TRBJ2-2; D unresolved. Germline V lookup: CDR1 SEHNR, CDR2 FQNEAQ (reference sequence). The CDR3 contains 15 residues. The CDR3 reads CASRLERASTGELFF. DNA for the CDR3: TGTGCCAGCAGATTAGAAAGGGCGAGTACCGGGGAGCTGTTTTTT.

Concerning this clonotype: One end of the junction varies from germline; a read error may be responsible. The chain has TRBV28 and TRBJ2-1; D not resolved. The germline gives CDR1 MDHEN, CDR2 SYDVKM. The CDR3 totals 14 residues. CDR3 protein: CARSLVSWDNEQFF. The DNA of the CDR3 is TGTGCCAGGAGTTTAGTCAGCTGGGACAATGAGCAGTTCTTC. Variable domain in full (rest from reference TRBV28 and TRBJ2-1): DVKVTQSSRYLVKRTGEKVFLECVQDMDHENMFWYRQDPGLGLRLIYFSYDVKMKEKGDIPEGYSVSREKKERFSLILESASTNQTSMYLCARSLVSWDNEQFFGPGTRLTVL.

The genes are TRBV11-1 and TRBJ2-3; a weak D match, TRBD2 (5 bases). CDR1 is SGHAT, CDR2 FQDESV, per germline (reference sequence). Deletions cut 2 bases from V and 2 bases from J, with 20 bases between. The CDR3 spans 18 residues. CDR3 loop: CASSLTLAGGPDTDTQYF. CDR3 nucleotides: TGTGCCAGCAGCTTAACGTTAGCAGGAGGACCTGACACAGATACGCAGTATTTT.

This clonotype is a singleton in its sample. The final CDR3 position lacks the conserved phenylalanine or tryptophan, pointing to a likely read error. No DNA is shown, since the ends of the CDR3 on it are uncertain; the CDR3 is the one TCRdb lists. This chain connects TRBV28 to TRBJ2-7; the table's D call, TRBD2, was not checked against the DNA. The CDR3 comprises 14 residues, both ends counted. Germline V gene data show CDR1 as MDHEN and CDR2 as SYDVKM. CDR3 amino acids: CASSDPGLAREARI.

Notes on this clonotype: It is likely a read error, because the conserved phenylalanine at the end of the CDR3 is missing. It is unclear where the CDR3 begins or ends on the DNA, so no DNA is shown, and the CDR3 is as TCRdb lists it. This rearrangement joins TRBV28 to TRBJ1-1. Germline V CDR1 and CDR2: MDHEN, SYDVKM. The length of the CDR3 is 12 amino acids, counting both ends. The CDR3 spells CASSLGHTEVFL.

This clonotype was seen a handful of times. This sequence joins TRBV5-4 and TRBJ2-5; D may be TRBD1 or TRBD2 (6 bases each). Germline V CDR1 and CDR2: SGHNT, YYREEE (reference sequence). The V and J ends lost 4 bases and 2 bases respectively, with 15 bases between them. The CDR3 is made up of 15 amino acids. In nucleotides, the CDR3 is TGTGCCAGCAGCGGCGGCGGGACACCACAAGAGACCCAGTACTTC. It encodes CASSGGGTPQETQYF.

This clonotype occurred many times. The chain couples TRBV6-6 to TRBJ2-7; D is perhaps TRBD1 or TRBD2 (6 bases each). Germline V gene lookup returns CDR1 MNHNY and CDR2 SVGAGI (reference sequence). Trimming pared 5 bases from V and 0 bases from J, leaving 20 bases between. The CDR3 totals 17 residues. The CDR3 DNA is TGTGCCAGCAGTGACATCTCGGGGGCTTACAGCTCCTACGAGCAGTACTTC. Translating it yields CASSDISGAYSSYEQYF.